These 6 T cell receptor beta chains share one sample of origin, sequenced in a study of identical twins. TCRdb used MiXCR to reprocess the 5' RACE reads, holding one entry per CDR3 protein. Here the sample spans approximately 620,000 distinct CDR3 sequences, 8.6% being singletons. Separately, the same data were catalogued under a study of yellow fever vaccine responses in identical twins.

Sequencing input: PBMCs. Every receptor here comes from a woman in her late teens or twenties in good health.

This clonotype was counted at least ten times. The rearrangement links TRBV5-5 to TRBJ2-3; a weak D match, TRBD2 (5 bases). Between the trimmed V and J ends, which lost 1 base and 2 bases, there was a span of 14 bases. The germline V gene has CDR1 SGHKS and CDR2 YYEKEE (reference sequence). CDR3 length: 16 amino acids. The CDR3 spells CASSLFLAGLTDTQYF. In nucleotides, the CDR3 is TGTGCCAGCAGCTTGTTCCTAGCCGGGCTCACAGATACGCAGTATTTT.

This clonotype showed up many times. The rearrangement links TRBV6-2 or TRBV6-3 to TRBJ2-1; 8 nucleotides match TRBD2. This CDR3 comprises 16 residues. Losses at the gene ends were 7 bases for V and 8 bases for J; bases not matched to a gene: 16. Germline values: CDR1 MNHEY, CDR2 SVGEGT. As DNA, the CDR3 is TGTGCCAGCAACCCATCCCTAGCGGGTCCTGGGGATGAGCAGTTCTTC. Its protein product is CASNPSLAGPGDEQFF.

The V and J genes are TRBV28 and TRBJ1-4; tentatively, D is TRBD1 (5 bases). CDR1 and CDR2 (germline): MDHEN, SYDVKM. The CDR3 spans 13 residues. V gave up 6 bases and J gave up 7 bases, with 12 bases separating them. This CDR3 reads CASSPGRGEKLFF. As DNA, the CDR3 is TGTGCCAGCAGCCCCGGAAGGGGTGAAAAACTGTTTTTT. Drawing the rest from reference TRBV28 and TRBJ1-4, the complete variable domain is DVKVTQSSRYLVKRTGEKVFLECVQDMDHENMFWYRQDPGLGLRLIYFSYDVKMKEKGDIPEGYSVSREKKERFSLILESASTNQTSMYLCASSPGRGEKLFFGSGTQLSVL.

This clonotype has more than one count but fewer than ten. The rearrangement uses TRBV20-1 and TRBJ2-7, with 13 bases matching TRBD2. CDR1 and CDR2 (germline): DFQATT, SNEGSKA (reference sequence). CDR3 size: 15 residues. Trimming cost V 8 bases and J 2 bases; bases outside gene matches: 9. The CDR3 sequence: CSLNPGLAGPYEQYF. The DNA for the CDR3 is TGCAGTCTTAATCCGGGACTAGCGGGGCCCTACGAGCAGTACTTC.

This chain connects TRBV11-2 to TRBJ2-3; TRBD2 agrees at 9 bases. Trimming at V came to 7 bases and at J to 2 bases, leaving 19 bases not matched to a gene. CDR1 is SGHAT, CDR2 FQNNGV, per germline. This CDR3 has 19 residues. The CDR3 DNA is TGTGCCAGCATGGTCGGGCGGGAGGGCCTTTATTCCCTCACAGATACGCAGTATTTT. Translating gives CASMVGREGLYSLTDTQYF.

This clonotype was recorded many times. The rearrangement uses TRBV2 and TRBJ2-4, with D possibly being TRBD1 (6 bases). Trimming took 5 bases from V and 0 from J, leaving 14 bases between them. CDR1 is SNHLY and CDR2 is FYNNEI in the germline V gene. The CDR3 is 16 residues long. The CDR3 loop is CASSLIDRLAKNIQYF. CDR3 coding DNA: TGTGCCAGCAGTTTAATTGACAGGCTAGCCAAAAACATTCAGTACTTC. Full variable domain (missing parts from reference TRBV2 and TRBJ2-4): EPEVTQTPSHQVTQMGQEVILRCVPISNHLYFYWYRQILGQKVEFLVSFYNNEISEKSEIFDDQFSVERPDGSNFTLKIRSTKLEDSAMYFCASSLIDRLAKNIQYFGAGTRLSVL.